The 27 T cell receptor beta chains given below trace back to one sample, sequenced in a study of tumor-infiltrating lymphocytes in primary liver carcinoma. TCR beta cDNA was reverse-transcribed from approximately 0.45 ug of total RNA. The reaction used a constant-region primer and ProtoScript II reverse transcriptase. Three rounds of nested multiplex PCR with slightly modified ARM-PCR produced TCR beta libraries. The opening two PCR rounds, about 11 cycles each, paired TRBV1-TRBV30 forward primers with a C-beta reverse primer. TCRdb re-called the multiplex PCR reads with MiXCR, one entry per CDR3 protein. The sample shows just over 300,000 distinct CDR3 sequences, roughly three fifths of them seen only once. Unsorted whole blood yielded the blood RNA, and germline DNA was also extracted. What was sequenced was peripheral blood. These receptor sequences come from a woman in her 30s with primary liver carcinoma and hepatitis B virus infection.

A few counts support this clonotype. The gene calls are TRBV12-3 or TRBV12-4 and TRBJ2-5; TRBD2 is a possible D gene (6 bases). V was pared by 5 bases and J by 2 bases, with 9 bases between. CDR3 length equals 13 residues. The chain's CDR3 is CASSGGSQETQYF. The CDR3, as DNA: TGTGCCAGCAGTGGGGGGAGTCAAGAGACCCAGTACTTC.

On this clonotype: A much larger clone sits a single nucleotide away, making a read error possible. The chain links TRBV4-3 to TRBJ2-2; tentatively, D is TRBD1 or TRBD2 (5 bases each). Germline V CDR1 and CDR2: LGHNA, YSLEER. The CDR3 runs to 17 residues. CDR3 protein: CASSQDRGVENSGELFF. The CDR3, as DNA: TGCGCCAGCAGCCAAGACCGAGGGGTGGAGAACTCCGGGGAGCTGTTTTTT.

This clonotype has only a few counts. The V call is TRBV5-4, the J call TRBJ1-2; no reliable D call. The CDR3 has 15 residues. Germline V gene sequence: CDR1 SGHNT, CDR2 YYREEE (reference sequence). Trimming removed 0 bases at V and 4 bases at J, with 13 bases between. The CDR3 coding sequence is TGTGCCAGCAGCTTGGGTGCCAAGGGAATCTATGGCTACACCTTC. Protein product: CASSLGAKGIYGYTF.

This clonotype was counted at least ten times. V gene TRBV6-1 combines with J gene TRBJ2-1; D uncertain. Germline lookup yields CDR1 MNHNS and CDR2 SASEGT. V was shortened by 4 bases and J by 9 bases, with 10 bases between the two germline ends. This CDR3 spans 12 amino acids. This chain's CDR3 is CASSGLAFEQFF. The CDR3 region has the DNA TGTGCCAGCAGTGGACTTGCATTTGAGCAGTTCTTC.

Note on this clonotype: One junction end disagrees with the germline gene, perhaps due to a read error. The chain carries TRBV30 and TRBJ2-1, with D unclear. Germline V gives CDR1 GTSNPN, CDR2 SVGIG (reference sequence). The CDR3 covers 14 residues. The chain's CDR3 is CAWRPSSVYNEQSF. CDR3 sequence (DNA): TGTGCCTGGAGGCCTTCCTCAGTCTACAATGAGCAGTCCTTC. The variable domain in full, with the rest retrieved from reference TRBV30 and TRBJ2-1, is SQTIHQWPATLVQPVGSPLSLECTVEGTSNPNLYWYRQAAGRGLQLLFYSVGIGQISSEVPQNLSASRPQDRQFILSSKKLLLSDSGFYLCAWRPSSVYNEQSFGPGTRLTVL.

The table lists this clonotype with many counts. The chain links TRBV6-6 to TRBJ2-2; either TRBD1 or TRBD2 may supply D (5 bases each). V lost 4 bases and J 0 bases, leaving 12 bases between the germline ends. The CDR3 is 16 amino acids. The germline CDR1 and CDR2 sequences are MNHNY and SVGAGI (reference sequence). As DNA, the CDR3 is TGTGCCAGCAGTTTCTTCGGGACGGCGAACACCGGGGAGCTGTTTTTT. Its translation is CASSFFGTANTGELFF.

As to this clonotype: The junction departs from the called germline gene at one end, perhaps through a read error. The V gene is TRBV14, the J gene TRBJ2-1, with 8 bases that match TRBD2. The CDR3 contains 15 residues. CDR1 and CDR2 (germline): SGHDN, FVKESK. The CDR3 DNA sequence: TGTGCCAGCAGCCCCGTAGCGGGGTTACGGAATGGGCAGTTCTTC. It specifies CASSPVAGLRNGQFF. The whole variable domain, remainder taken from reference TRBV14 and TRBJ2-1, is EAGVTQFPSHSVIEKGQTVTLRCDPISGHDNLYWYRRVMGKEIKFLLHFVKESKQDESGMPNNRFLAERTGGTYSTLKVQPAELEDSGVYFCASSPVAGLRNGQFFGPGTRLTVL.

Comment on this clonotype: A clone one base away is much larger, so this may be a read error. V usage is TRBV29-1 and J usage is TRBJ1-5; D is perhaps TRBD1 (5 bases). Germline-derived CDR1 and CDR2 are SQVTM and ANQGSEA. V lost 5 bases to trimming and J lost 3 bases, with 17 bases between them. The CDR3 covers 15 residues. The CDR3: CSVLLGGSHNQPQHF. Here the CDR3 DNA reads TGCAGCGTTTTATTGGGGGGATCGCACAATCAGCCCCAGCATTTT.

There are a few counts of this clonotype. The chain joins TRBV6-2 or TRBV6-3 to TRBJ2-3; D is unclear. The CDR3 spans 13 residues. The germline CDR1 and CDR2 sequences are MNHEY and SVGEGT. V lost 0 bases, J lost 5 bases, and 6 bases lay in between. The CDR3 coding sequence is TGTGCCAGCAGTTACTCGCCCCAAGATACGCAGTATTTT. Translation gives CASSYSPQDTQYF.

Regarding this clonotype: Germline is not matched at one junction end, which may reflect a read error. This rearrangement joins TRBV11-2 to TRBJ2-7, with 7 bases matching TRBD2. The CDR3 loop spans 14 amino acids. CDR1 and CDR2 from the germline V gene are SGHAT and FQNNGV. CDR3 in DNA: TGTACCAGCAGCTATGGAGGCGGGAGTTACGAGCAGTACTTC. Translation: CTSSYGGGSYEQYF.

Points on this clonotype: Its ends do not fully match the called genes, so a read error is possible. J is TRBJ2-1 and V is TRBV11-3; perhaps TRBD1 as D (6 bases). This CDR3 contains 15 residues. Looked up from germline, CDR1 is SGHNT and CDR2 is YENEEA. The CDR3 spells CASSLRGSGVNEQFF. The CDR3 coding sequence is TGTGCCAGCAGCCTAAGGGGGTCGGGTGTCAATGAGCAATTCTTC.

About this clonotype itself: This may be a read error, as it is one base from a much larger clone. The chain uses TRBV12-3 or TRBV12-4 and TRBJ2-7; 7 nucleotides line up with TRBD1. Trimming at V came to 3 bases and at J to 2 bases, leaving 4 bases not matched to a gene. The CDR3 loop spans 14 amino acids. The CDR3 DNA is TGTGCCAGCAGTTTGTGGGACAGTGCCTACGAGCAGTACTTC. Translation gives CASSLWDSAYEQYF.

This clonotype was seen a single time. A much larger clone lies a single base off, so this may be a read error. The chain couples TRBV12-3 or TRBV12-4 to TRBJ2-3; weak D call: TRBD2 (6 bases). The CDR3 runs 14 residues. The CDR3 sequence: CTSVEGRFLDTQYF. DNA for the CDR3: TGTACCAGCGTGGAGGGCCGGTTTCTAGATACGCAGTATTTT.

This clonotype was counted many times. The chain has TRBV7-8 and TRBJ1-1; D is perhaps TRBD1 (6 bases). Germline CDR1 reads SGHVS; CDR2 reads FQNEAQ. The CDR3 is made up of 15 amino acids. Trimming removed 5 bases from V and 4 bases from J, with 17 bases in between. This CDR3 is CASSPGTLGFTEAFF. The CDR3 coding sequence is TGTGCCAGCAGCCCGGGGACATTAGGTTTCACTGAAGCTTTCTTT. Combining the CDR3 with reference TRBV7-8 and TRBJ1-1 gives the whole variable domain GAGVSQSPRYKVAKRGQDVALRCDPISGHVSLFWYQQALGQGPEFLTYFQNEAQLDKSGLPSDRFFAERPEGSVSTLKIQRTQQEDSAVYLCASSPGTLGFTEAFFGQGTRLTVV.

With respect to this clonotype: As the CDR3 is not closed by the conserved phenylalanine or tryptophan, this likely results from a read error. The gene calls are TRBV6-1 and TRBJ2-5; D gene unclear. V was trimmed by 7 bases and J by 7 bases, leaving 13 bases between them. Germline V lookup: CDR1 MNHNS, CDR2 SASEGT. The CDR3 is made up of 12 amino acids. CDR3 sequence: CASTGGRGTQYL. The DNA of the CDR3 is TGTGCCAGCACCGGTGGCCGCGGGACCCAGTACTTG.

About this clonotype: A much larger clonotype is one base distant, so this may be a read error. V and J are TRBV6-2 or TRBV6-3 and TRBJ2-1; perhaps TRBD1 as D (5 bases). CDR1 is MNHEY, CDR2 SVGEGT, per germline. The CDR3 extends over 14 amino acids. The CDR3 is CPSTQGGSYNEQFF. The CDR3 DNA reads as TGTCCCAGCACCCAGGGCGGCTCCTACAATGAGCAGTTCTTC.

Remarks on this clonotype: No conserved phenylalanine or tryptophan ends this CDR3, so it is likely a read error. This chain connects TRBV12-3 or TRBV12-4 to TRBJ2-5, with D perhaps matching TRBD2 (6 bases). V was pared by 6 bases and J by 4 bases, with 15 bases between. The CDR3 contains 14 residues. The CDR3 protein is CASRNWTKAETQYL. The CDR3 DNA reads TGTGCCAGCAGGAATTGGACTAAGGCAGAGACCCAGTACCTC.

Turning to this clonotype: This may be a read error, as it is one base from a much larger clone. The CDR3 loop reads CASSDRQAGSFTDTQYF. CDR3 DNA sequence: TGTGCCAGCAGTGACCGTCAAGCGGGATCATTTACAGATACGCAGTATTTT. This sequence joins TRBV6-1 and TRBJ2-3; TRBD2 aligns across 7 bases. The CDR3 sequence is 17 residues long. Trimming removed 3 bases from V and 3 bases from J; junction bases left unmatched: 12. The germline V gene encodes CDR1 MNHNS and CDR2 SASEGT.

This clonotype was seen many times. This chain links TRBV11-2 with TRBJ2-2, with 8 bases aligning to TRBD2. The CDR3 is 14 amino acids. Per the germline V gene, CDR1 is SGHAT and CDR2 is FQNNGV. V lost 6 bases to trimming and J lost 5 bases; unmatched junction nucleotides: 5. The CDR3: CASRRPGGTGELFF. The DNA of the CDR3 is TGTGCCAGCAGACGTCCGGGGGGGACCGGGGAGCTGTTTTTT.

This rearrangement joins TRBV6-2 or TRBV6-3 to TRBJ2-7, with D perhaps matching TRBD2 (6 bases). Trimming took 7 bases from V and 3 from J, leaving 22 bases between them. CDR1 MNHEY and CDR2 SVGEGT come from the germline V gene. This CDR3 is 16 amino acids long. The CDR3 loop is CASTQCGVGNFYEQYF. Written as DNA, the CDR3 is TGTGCCAGCACCCAGTGCGGGGTCGGGAATTTCTACGAGCAGTACTTC.

The chain employs TRBV12-3 or TRBV12-4 and TRBJ2-7; the D gene is possibly TRBD2 (7 bases). This CDR3 comprises 15 residues. Trimming removed 4 bases at V and 2 bases at J, with 15 bases between. In nucleotides, the CDR3 is TGTGCCAGCAGTTCCCGGGGGGCGTCGACCTACGAGCAGTACTTC. This sequence encodes CASSSRGASTYEQYF.

V usage is TRBV12-3 or TRBV12-4 and J usage is TRBJ2-1; perhaps TRBD1 as D (5 bases). There are 16 residues in the CDR3. V was clipped by 3 bases and J by 6 bases, with 18 bases between them. The CDR3 region has the DNA TGTGCCAGCAGTTTTGGGGTGACCTCAAGGGGCAATGAGCAGTTCTTC. Encoded protein: CASSFGVTSRGNEQFF.

The table lists this clonotype with a few counts. This chain connects TRBV6-5 to TRBJ2-1; the match to TRBD2 covers 10 bases. The V gene's germline CDR1 is MNHEY and CDR2 SVGAGI. The CDR3 totals 15 residues. After removal of 4 bases from V and 4 bases from J, the junction contained 4 bases not matched to a gene. CDR3 nucleotide sequence: TGTGCCAGCAGTTCGGGACTAGCGCCTTACAATGAGCAGTTCTTC. This sequence encodes CASSSGLAPYNEQFF.

This clonotype was seen many times. The V gene is TRBV11-3, the J gene TRBJ2-2; D may be TRBD2 (6 bases). Germline loops: CDR1 SGHNT, CDR2 YENEEA. V dropped 6 bases and J dropped 1 base, with 12 bases sitting between them. The CDR3 is made up of 15 amino acids. CDR3 loop: CASRSGTQNTGELFF. As DNA, the CDR3 is TGTGCCAGCAGATCCGGGACTCAGAACACCGGGGAGCTGTTTTTT.

For this clonotype: A much larger clone lies one base from this, so it may be a read error. This sequence joins TRBV4-3 and TRBJ1-2; D is unclear. This CDR3 spans 13 amino acids. Germline CDR1 LGHNA, CDR2 YSLEER. CDR3 nucleotide sequence: TGCGCCGGCAGCCAAGATCATGTTTATGGCTACACCTTC. Translated, it gives CAGSQDHVYGYTF.

On this clonotype: This likely comes from a read error, as the CDR3 has no conserved phenylalanine or tryptophan at its end. This chain joins TRBV6-2 or TRBV6-3 and TRBJ1-2; D call uncertain. With 6 bases removed from V and 4 bases from J, the gap between germline ends came to 12 bases. The germline V gene has CDR1 MNHEY and CDR2 SVGEGT. The CDR3 has 13 amino acids. CDR3 nucleotide sequence: TGTGCCAGCAGGGCAGGACTCACCTATGGCTACACCCTC. Translation gives CASRAGLTYGYTL.

Of note for this clonotype: One end of the junction fails to match germline, which may point to a read error. CDR3 in amino acids: CASGLGNYNEQFF. The CDR3 coding sequence is TGTGCCAGCGGCTTAGGGAATTACAATGAGCAGTTCTTC. J is TRBJ2-1 and V is TRBV11-2; D unclear. Per germline, CDR1 SGHAT and CDR2 FQNNGV. The CDR3 has 13 residues.